The entry below gives a single T cell receptor beta chain sequence along with its context. The antigen remains undetermined. This specimen belongs to a study of cytomegalovirus exposure and HLA in healthy donors. PCR involved 60 Vbeta and 13 Jbeta primers. Produced via immunoSEQ multiplex PCR; TCRdb's table is partial and in-frame only. The data show around 150,000 clones, roughly 90% seen once. General study findings and limits: Some public TCRs appeared in many individuals, while most sequences were rare. Analyses of presence/absence relied on an assumption of roughly uniform sequencing depth across donors. In an earlier analysis, productive rearrangement rates for most beta V segments clustered near 90% or 30%. Highly shared sequence variants in one cluster were likely a sequencing artifact.

This CDR3 has 14 amino acids. The ends were cut back, 5 bases at V and 2 bases at J, with 12 bases in the middle. Germline V gene lookup returns CDR1 MRHNA and CDR2 SNTAGT. The material sequenced was PBMCs. The chain combines TRBV6-4 with TRBJ1-1; D not certain. This sequence originates from a young woman in good health and CMV-seronegative. The CDR3 reads CASSPSAANTEAFF. The CDR3 nucleotides read TGTGCCAGCAGTCCGTCAGCGGCCAACACTGAAGCTTTCTTT.